The 14 T cell receptor beta chains in this list originate from one sample, sequenced in a study of cytomegalovirus exposure and HLA in healthy donors. 13 Jbeta primers and 60 Vbeta primers were used for the PCR. The protocol was immunoSEQ multiplex PCR, while the TCRdb copy is restricted to in-frame clones and leaves out a portion. This sample has over 150,000 clones; about 80% occur once, and the top ten carry around 5%. The specimen was PBMCs. The receptor set was obtained from a man aged 25-45 years in good health and CMV-seronegative.

About this clone: A junction end diverges from the germline sequence, so it may reflect a read error. The rearrangement joins TRBV7-9 to TRBJ1-2; D is possibly TRBD1 (6 bases). The CDR3 covers 16 residues. CDR1 and CDR2 from the germline V gene are SEHNR and FQNEAQ (reference sequence). CDR3 loop: CSSSLAVGAGPYGYTF. CDR3 bases: TGTTCCAGCAGCTTAGCTGTGGGGGCAGGTCCCTATGGCTACACCTTC.

The V and J genes are TRBV11-2 and TRBJ2-4, with D possibly TRBD2 on 6 matching bases. The CDR3 contains 12 residues. Germline-derived CDR1 and CDR2 are SGHAT and FQNNGV. The ends were cut back, 5 bases at V and 15 bases at J, with 17 bases in the middle. CDR3 nucleotides: TGTGCCAGCAGCCAAGGCGGGGAGGTGTGGTACTTC. Translating it yields CASSQGGEVWYF.

This chain links TRBV30 with TRBJ2-3; D may be TRBD1 (6 bases). Trimming stripped 5 bases from V and 2 bases from J, with 11 bases between. The CDR3 is made up of 13 amino acids. Germline values: CDR1 GTSNPN, CDR2 SVGIG (reference sequence). The CDR3, as DNA: TGTGCCTGGGACCGGGACATCACAGATACGCAGTATTTT. Its translation: CAWDRDITDTQYF.

In this sample, this clone turned up a few times. The CDR3 bases are TGTGCCAGCAGCAGACTCGTCGGGGGTGATCAGCCCCAGCATTTT. Protein sequence: CASSRLVGGDQPQHF. V usage is TRBV7-2 and J usage is TRBJ1-5; the D gene is possibly TRBD1 (5 bases). CDR1 is SGHTA, CDR2 FQGNSA, per germline. The CDR3 runs 15 residues. The V end was cut by 5 bases, the J end by 5 bases, with 16 bases between.

The chain recombines TRBV7-2 with TRBJ1-5; 9 positions agree with TRBD1. There are 16 residues in the CDR3. Per germline, CDR1 SGHTA and CDR2 FQGNSA. Trimming removed 5 bases from V and 6 bases from J; junction bases left unmatched: 11. In DNA form, the CDR3 reads TGTGCCAGCAGCCCCTCCGGGACAGGGCAAAGTCAGCCCCAGCATTTT. Translating it yields CASSPSGTGQSQPQHF.

The rearrangement links TRBV5-1 to TRBJ1-1; D gene unclear. Trimming took 1 base from V and 7 from J, leaving 11 bases between them. Germline V lookup: CDR1 SGHRS, CDR2 YFSETQ. This CDR3 region has 13 residues. Here the CDR3 DNA reads TGCGCCAGCAGCTTGAAAGCGTCCTGTGAAGCTTTCTTT. This sequence encodes CASSLKASCEAFF.

The V and J genes are TRBV11-2 and TRBJ2-2, with 14 positions matching TRBD2. J was trimmed by 7 bases and V by 5 bases; bases with no gene match: 15. The germline CDR1 and CDR2 sequences are SGHAT and FQNNGV. The CDR3 consists of 19 residues. In DNA form, the CDR3 reads TGTGCCAGCAGCCCAGGGTCTCGGACTAGCGGGGGGCTTGGCGGGGAGCTGTTTTTT. Its protein is CASSPGSRTSGGLGGELFF.

The V gene is TRBV29-1, the J gene TRBJ2-7, with D possibly TRBD1 on 5 matching bases. CDR1 and CDR2 (germline): SQVTM, ANQGSEA. The CDR3 has 10 residues. V was shortened by 6 bases and J by 10 bases, with 13 bases between the two germline ends. CDR3 nucleotide sequence: TGCAGCGTCGGCCAGGGTAACCAGTACTTC. Amino acid sequence: CSVGQGNQYF.

This clone occurred a few times. CDR3 DNA: TGTGCCAGCAGCTTAGATGAGGGGAGGACCGGGGAGCTGTTTTTT. This encodes CASSLDEGRTGELFF. The rearrangement links TRBV11-2 to TRBJ2-2, with D possibly being TRBD2 (6 bases). Trimming removed 0 bases at V and 5 bases at J, with 10 bases between. Germline V CDR1 and CDR2: SGHAT, FQNNGV. The length of the CDR3 is 15 residues.

The gene calls are TRBV5-1 and TRBJ2-7; D may be TRBD1 (5 bases). Germline CDR1 is SGHRS and CDR2 is YFSETQ. Trimming took off 1 base at V and 1 base at J, with 6 bases between the two ends. CDR3 length: 13 amino acids. This chain's CDR3 is CASSLKGSYEQYF. CDR3 DNA sequence: TGCGCCAGCAGCTTGAAGGGGTCCTACGAGCAGTACTTC.

This clone was counted a single time. The chain combines TRBV7-3 with TRBJ1-1; possible D gene TRBD1, 5 bases. From germline, CDR1 is SGHTA and CDR2 FQGTGA. The length of the CDR3 is 15 residues. Trimming removed 1 base at V and 1 base at J, with 10 bases between. CDR3 bases: TGTGCCAGCAGCTTAATAGGGGTCGAGAACACTGAAGCTTTCTTT. Residues: CASSLIGVENTEAFF.

In its sample, this clone was seen a few times. The chain couples TRBV7-9 to TRBJ1-1; maybe TRBD1 (6 bases). V shed 2 bases and J shed 2 bases, with 9 bases lying between them. CDR3 size: 14 residues. Per germline, CDR1 SEHNR and CDR2 FQNEAQ (reference sequence). The CDR3 coding sequence is TGTGCCAGCAGCTTACGGGGGGCCAACACTGAAGCTTTCTTT. It yields the protein CASSLRGANTEAFF.

This CDR3 reads CASSSLRLAGEDEQYF. The CDR3 nucleotides read TGTGCCAGCAGCTCCCTACGACTAGCGGGAGAGGACGAGCAGTACTTC. The V and J genes are TRBV7-9 and TRBJ2-7; 12 bases agree with TRBD2. The CDR3 has 16 residues. The ends lost 4 bases at V and 5 bases at J; junction bases unmatched: 9. Germline values: CDR1 SEHNR, CDR2 FQNEAQ (reference sequence).

V usage is TRBV19 and J usage is TRBJ2-1, with D hard to call. Germline V CDR1 and CDR2: LNHDA, SQIVND (reference sequence). V lost 1 base and J lost 5, with 12 bases in between. The CDR3 sequence is 15 residues long. The CDR3, as DNA: TGTGCCAGTAGTATAGCCGTCCTGGCAGACAATGAGCAGTTCTTC. Translated, it gives CASSIAVLADNEQFF.